A single sample is the source of the 9 T cell receptor beta chains below, sequenced in a study of T cell changes during pregnancy in multiple sclerosis. Libraries were prepared by immunoSEQ multiplex PCR; TCRdb keeps only in-frame clonotypes and omits some of them. The table records around 36,000 clones, 92% of them present only once. The starting material was CD8+ T cells from peripheral blood mononuclear cells, obtained in the first trimester of pregnancy. The source of these receptors is a female donor with multiple sclerosis, enrolled in a pregnancy study.

The chain is built from TRBV11-1 and TRBJ2-1; the match to TRBD2 covers 15 bases. The CDR3 consists of 17 residues. V trimming: 5 bases; J trimming: 8 bases; junction bases outside the gene matches: 10. The germline CDR1 and CDR2 sequences are SGHAT and FQDESV (reference sequence). The CDR3 nucleotides read TGTGCCAGCAGCCCTCGGACTAGCGGGGGGGCTAGTGATGAGCAGTTCTTC. Translating it yields CASSPRTSGGASDEQFF.

The rearrangement links TRBV27 to TRBJ1-1; TRBD1 is a possible D gene (6 bases). V lost 8 bases and J lost 1, with 14 bases in between. Germline loops: CDR1 MNHEY, CDR2 SMNVEV (reference sequence). The CDR3 consists of 14 residues. CDR3 in DNA: TGTGCCAGCGGGTATATCAGGGGGAACACTGAAGCTTTCTTT. It encodes CASGYIRGNTEAFF.

The gene calls are TRBV7-9 and TRBJ1-2; the match to TRBD1 covers 9 bases. Germline CDR1 reads SEHNR; CDR2 reads FQNEAQ (reference sequence). The CDR3 runs 16 residues. The junction had 11 bases not matched to a gene; V was cut back by 5 bases and J by 4 bases. The CDR3 DNA reads as TGTGCCAGCAGCCAACCCACAGGGGGCTTATCCTATGGCTACACCTTC. It codes for CASSQPTGGLSYGYTF. Drawing the rest from reference TRBV7-9 and TRBJ1-2, the complete variable domain is DTGVSQNPRHKITKRGQNVTFRCDPISEHNRLYWYRQTLGQGPEFLTYFQNEAQLEKSRLLSDRFSAERPKGSFSTLEIQRTEQGDSAMYLCASSQPTGGLSYGYTFGSGTRLTVV.

V usage is TRBV19 and J usage is TRBJ2-7, with D perhaps TRBD2 (6 bases). The germline gives CDR1 LNHDA, CDR2 SQIVND (reference sequence). There are 15 residues in the CDR3. V dropped 4 bases and J dropped 1 base, with 14 bases sitting between them. Here the CDR3 DNA reads TGTGCCAGTAGTACCCCGGCCGGGGGATCCTACGAGCAGTACTTC. It is translated as CASSTPAGGSYEQYF.

This chain links TRBV9 with TRBJ2-1; 11 positions agree with TRBD2. This CDR3 has 13 amino acids. With 5 bases clipped from V and 5 bases from J, the junction kept 0 bases outside the gene matches. CDR1 and CDR2 (germline): SGDLS, YYNGEE. CDR3 protein: CASRTSGDNEQFF. CDR3 DNA: TGTGCCAGCAGGACTAGCGGGGACAATGAGCAGTTCTTC.

The chain recombines TRBV7-8 with TRBJ2-1, with 9 bases fitting TRBD2. V shed 5 bases and J 13 bases; nucleotides not matched to a gene: 18. Germline CDR1 is SGHVS and CDR2 is FQNEAQ. The CDR3 extends over 16 amino acids. The CDR3 DNA reads as TGTGCCAGCAGCCCATTAGAGACCGGGACTAGCATCTATCAGTTCTTC. Translation gives CASSPLETGTSIYQFF.

The J gene is TRBJ2-7, the V gene TRBV10-3; weak D call: TRBD2 (6 bases). Germline CDR1 is ENHRY and CDR2 is SYGVKD. V was cut by 6 bases and J by 3 bases, with 15 bases left in between. The CDR3 consists of 14 residues. CDR3 sequence (DNA): TGTGCCATCAGCGTAGAGGAGGGAGACTACGAGCAGTACTTC. Its translation: CAISVEEGDYEQYF.

This rearrangement joins TRBV7-9 to TRBJ1-1, with D possibly being TRBD1 (5 bases). This CDR3 has 14 residues. V was trimmed by 2 bases and J by 5 bases, leaving 12 bases between them. Germline loops: CDR1 SEHNR, CDR2 FQNEAQ (reference sequence). The CDR3 here is CASSLKGAGTEAFF. The DNA of the CDR3 is TGTGCCAGCAGCTTAAAAGGGGCAGGGACTGAAGCTTTCTTT.

The chain is built from TRBV19 and TRBJ1-4, with D uncertain. The CDR3 is 14 amino acids. V was trimmed by 6 bases and J by 4 bases, leaving 12 bases between them. CDR1 and CDR2 (germline): LNHDA, SQIVND (reference sequence). The chain's CDR3 is CASSRWAVNEKLFF. The DNA for the CDR3 is TGTGCCAGTAGCCGATGGGCCGTTAATGAAAAACTGTTTTTT.